The source of this T cell receptor (beta chain) is a study of blood T cells in healthy people across ages. Unmatched junction bases numbered 7, after V lost 3 bases and J lost 8 bases. Germline CDR1 is MGHRA and CDR2 is YSYEKL. The CDR3 has 14 residues. Whole-study findings and limits: The fall in TCR beta diversity per million T cells was roughly linear with age.

A word on this clonotype: Its specificity is unknown.

Through a sample-barcoded 5' primer and a J-beta primer mix, a second PCR was run for 7 to 11 cycles. Tagging of each cDNA molecule was performed by a template-switch adaptor with 12 random nucleotides. TCRdb redid the calling of the 5' RACE reads with MiXCR, one entry per CDR3 protein. The sample has around 1,500,000 distinct CDR3 sequences, 28% seen once. The TCR originated in a woman in her 30s in good health. The V and J genes are TRBV4-1 and TRBJ2-1; the match to TRBD1 covers 7 bases. Sequenced input: blood. Here the CDR3 reads CASSHRQGPDEQFF. CDR3 nucleotides: TGCGCCAGCAGCCACAGACAGGGTCCCGATGAGCAGTTCTTC.